This T cell receptor (beta chain) was identified during a study of cytomegalovirus exposure and HLA in healthy donors. Whole-study context: There were approximately 400 genotyped donors. Of these, roughly 80% fell in the genetic ancestry cluster associated with self-reported Caucasian donors. Broader study findings: Rarity held for most TCR sequences, but there were some public TCRs that occurred in many donors. In a later analysis, V- and J-gene trimming of beta chains associated with a DCLRE1C missense variant, replicated independently.

Primers included in the PCR were 60 Vbeta and 13 Jbeta primers. Method: immunoSEQ multiplex PCR; TCRdb's copy keeps in-frame clones and lacks some. The repertoire has around 52,000 clones, roughly four fifths of them found once; the top ten carry approximately 1.7%. The CDR3 runs to 12 residues. CDR1 GTSNPN and CDR2 SVGIG come from the germline V gene (reference sequence). The V end was cut by 3 bases, the J end by 7 bases, with 10 bases between. Concerning this clone: Its antigen is as yet unknown.

Healthy donors of bone marrow made up the group. The source of this sequence is a man aged 40-55 years in good health and CMV-seronegative. The gene calls are TRBV30 and TRBJ2-1; no clear D. Material: PBMCs. The CDR3 sequence: CAWSPPPNEQFF. The CDR3, as DNA: TGTGCCTGGAGCCCCCCCCCGAATGAGCAGTTCTTC.